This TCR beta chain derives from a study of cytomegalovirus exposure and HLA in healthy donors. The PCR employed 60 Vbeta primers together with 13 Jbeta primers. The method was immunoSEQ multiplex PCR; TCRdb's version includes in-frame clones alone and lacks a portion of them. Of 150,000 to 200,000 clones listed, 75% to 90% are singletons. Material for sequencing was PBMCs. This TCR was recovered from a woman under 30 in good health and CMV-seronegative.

In DNA, the CDR3 is TGCGCCAGTTCTGCGGGGACAGATTCACCCCTCCACTTT. It encodes CASSAGTDSPLHF. The chain links TRBV5-1 to TRBJ1-6; 7 bases fit TRBD1. From germline, CDR1 is SGHRS and CDR2 YFSETQ. Trimming removed 8 bases from V and 8 bases from J; junction bases left unmatched: 7. The CDR3 has 13 amino acids.